A selection of T cell receptor beta chains follows, all from one sample in a study of CD8+ T cells in alopecia areata. The data were produced by immunoSEQ multiplex PCR, yet TCRdb's version contains in-frame clones alone and is incomplete. This sample has around 80,000 clones, with roughly 51% found just once. The sample consisted of NKG2D-high CD8+ T cells sorted from blood. These TCRs come from a human donor with alopecia areata. Both conserved end residues are part of each CDR3. D genes are given only for firm matches. Clone size, where shown, is once, few, many, or a class for clones that have expanded.

j_gene: TRBJ1-2
d_gene: -
abundance: -
v_gene: TRBV25-1
CDR3nt: TGTGCCAGCAGTGAATCCGGCAGTGGGTATGGCTACACCTTC
CDR3aa: CASSESGSGYGYTF

j_gene: TRBJ1-5
d_gene: -
abundance: few
v_gene: TRBV19
CDR3nt: TGTGCCAGTGGGTTTGGTCAGCCCCAGCATTTT
CDR3aa: CASGFGQPQHF

j_gene: TRBJ2-7
d_gene: TRBD2
abundance: -
v_gene: TRBV27
CDR3nt: TGTGCCAGCAGTCAGACCGGGAGGAGGTACGAGCAGTACTTC
CDR3aa: CASSQTGRRYEQYF

j_gene: TRBJ1-2
d_gene: -
abundance: -
v_gene: TRBV6-5
CDR3nt: TGTGCCAGCAGGATTCCGGGAGACTTATATGGCTACACCTTC
CDR3aa: CASRIPGDLYGYTF

j_gene: TRBJ2-3
d_gene: -
abundance: few
v_gene: TRBV21-1
CDR3nt: TGTGCCAGCAGCCGAAGGAGGGGACTAGCGGGGAACACAGATACGCAGTATTTT
CDR3aa: CASSRRRGLAGNTDTQYF

j_gene: TRBJ2-3
d_gene: -
abundance: -
v_gene: TRBV10-2
CDR3nt: TGCGCCAGCAGTGAAGGGGGGCCAGATACGCAGTATTTT
CDR3aa: CASSEGGPDTQYF

j_gene: TRBJ2-7
d_gene: TRBD2
abundance: -
v_gene: TRBV28
CDR3nt: TGTGCCAGCAGTCCACTAGCGACCTTCTACGAGCAGTACTTC
CDR3aa: CASSPLATFYEQYF

j_gene: TRBJ2-7
d_gene: TRBD1
abundance: -
v_gene: TRBV29-1
CDR3nt: TGCAGCGGGGGGACAGACTACGAGCAGTACTTC
CDR3aa: CSGGTDYEQYF

j_gene: TRBJ2-3
d_gene: -
abundance: -
v_gene: TRBV6-5
CDR3nt: TGTGCCAGCAGTTACTCGCCAGGGGGGAGCACAGATACGCAGTATTTT
CDR3aa: CASSYSPGGSTDTQYF

j_gene: TRBJ1-1
d_gene: -
abundance: -
v_gene: TRBV4-1
CDR3nt: TGCGCCAGCAGCCACAGTCGTCATGGCACTGAAGCTTTCTTT
CDR3aa: CASSHSRHGTEAFF

j_gene: TRBJ2-1
d_gene: -
abundance: once
v_gene: TRBV6-5
CDR3nt: TGTGCCAAGGCAAATGAGCAGTTCTTC
CDR3aa: CAKANEQFF